Below, 14 T cell receptor beta chains from the same sample are listed, as sequenced in a study of T cell repertoires in cytomegalovirus infection. Antigens of these TCRs are unknown. In TCRdb, the reads were re-called with MiXCR into one record per CDR3 protein. The sample carries roughly 120,000 distinct CDR3 sequences, roughly 32% recorded once. Specimen: CD8+ T cells from cultured PBMCs, collected from culture after CMV antigen stimulation. The receptors were sampled from a human donor in good health (CMV status not recorded). Some clones in this sample may be carry-over from other donors' samples.

This chain uses TRBV9 with TRBJ1-6; no reliable D call. CDR3 length: 13 residues. Germline loops: CDR1 SGDLS, CDR2 YYNGEE. Trimming removed 0 bases from V and 10 bases from J, with 8 bases in between. CDR3 nucleotides: TGTGCCAGCAGCGTAGAGGCCGGATCACCCCTCCACTTT. Translated, it gives CASSVEAGSPLHF.

This clonotype appeared many times. The gene calls are TRBV7-8 and TRBJ2-3, with D tentatively TRBD1 (5 bases). CDR1 is SGHVS and CDR2 is FQNEAQ in the germline V gene. The CDR3 covers 17 residues. V gave up 6 bases and J gave up 4 bases, with 23 bases separating them. CDR3 coding DNA: TGTGCCAGCAGAATCCGATCAGGGTGGGAATCCCCAGATACGCAGTATTTT. It translates to CASRIRSGWESPDTQYF.

This clonotype was counted at least ten times. V is TRBV29-1 and J is TRBJ1-1; no firm D call. Per germline, CDR1 SQVTM and CDR2 ANQGSEA. This CDR3 has 11 amino acids. Trimming shortened V by 6 bases and J by 4 bases, and 9 bases separated the two germline ends. This CDR3 is CSVSRATEAFF. CDR3 DNA sequence: TGCAGCGTCTCCAGAGCCACTGAAGCTTTCTTT.

This clonotype was counted a single time. This chain joins TRBV5-1 and TRBJ2-1; maybe TRBD1 (6 bases). Trimming removed 2 bases at V and 4 bases at J, with 19 bases between. CDR3 length equals 17 residues. From germline, CDR1 is SGHRS and CDR2 YFSETQ. The CDR3 bases are TGCGCCAGCAGCTTTAAACAGTGGCAGGGGCGATACAATGAGCAGTTCTTC. Translation gives CASSFKQWQGRYNEQFF. Drawing the rest from reference TRBV5-1 and TRBJ2-1, the complete variable domain is KAGVTQTPRYLIKTRGQQVTLSCSPISGHRSVSWYQQTPGQGLQFLFEYFSETQRNKGNFPGRFSGRQFSNSRSEMNVSTLELGDSALYLCASSFKQWQGRYNEQFFGPGTRLTVL.

The genes are TRBV7-6 and TRBJ1-3, with TRBD1 matching 7 bases. Germline V CDR1 and CDR2: SGHVS, FNYEAQ. Trimming at V came to 5 bases and at J to 2 bases, leaving 6 bases not matched to a gene. There are 15 residues in the CDR3. The CDR3 loop is CASSGGTGAGNTIYF. CDR3 DNA: TGTGCCAGCAGCGGGGGAACAGGGGCTGGAAACACCATATATTTT.

V and J are TRBV2 and TRBJ1-2; 9 nucleotides align to TRBD1. J was trimmed by 4 bases and V by 7 bases; bases with no gene match: 10. CDR3 size: 15 residues. CDR1 and CDR2 (germline): SNHLY, FYNNEI. The CDR3, as DNA: TGTGCCAGCACGCCCCTCGGGACAGGGCCCTATGGCTACACCTTC. As protein: CASTPLGTGPYGYTF.

This clonotype was observed a handful of times. The chain is built from TRBV27 and TRBJ2-3, with D perhaps TRBD1 or TRBD2 (5 bases each). The CDR3 spans 15 residues. Trimming left V 5 bases short and J 3 bases short, with 15 bases between. Germline CDR1 reads MNHEY; CDR2 reads SMNVEV (reference sequence). The CDR3 protein is CASSPSVGETDTQYF. CDR3 coding DNA: TGTGCCAGCAGTCCATCGGTGGGGGAAACAGATACGCAGTATTTT.

This clonotype occurred many times. The CDR3 region is CASSSNDRRGSPYEQYF. Written as DNA, the CDR3 is TGTGCCAGCAGCTCAAACGACAGAAGGGGTTCCCCCTACGAGCAGTACTTC. This chain connects TRBV11-1 to TRBJ2-7; possibly TRBD1 for D (5 bases). The ends were cut back, 4 bases at V and 2 bases at J, with 21 bases in the middle. The length of the CDR3 is 17 residues. CDR1 SGHAT and CDR2 FQDESV come from the germline V gene (reference sequence).

The rearrangement uses TRBV7-3 and TRBJ2-7, with 14 bases lining up with TRBD2. The CDR3 spans 16 residues. Germline V gene data show CDR1 as SGHTA and CDR2 as FQGTGA. J gave up 5 bases and V 1 base, and 4 bases lay outside the gene matches. CDR3 region: CASSLRLAGGHHEQYF. The CDR3, as DNA: TGTGCCAGCAGCTTAAGACTAGCGGGGGGGCACCACGAGCAGTACTTC.

V and J are TRBV14 and TRBJ2-3; no clear D. Between the trimmed V and J ends, which lost 1 base and 9 bases, there was a span of 11 bases. This CDR3 has 13 amino acids. Germline assignment: CDR1 SGHDN and CDR2 FVKESK. CDR3 bases: TGTGCCAGCAGCCAAGTAGACGAACCAACGCAGTATTTT. Protein: CASSQVDEPTQYF.

The rearrangement uses TRBV12-3 or TRBV12-4 and TRBJ1-4; 9 bases are a match to TRBD1. This CDR3 has 15 residues. With 4 bases clipped from V and 7 bases from J, the junction kept 7 bases outside the gene matches. The CDR3 loop reads CASSSIGTGREKLFF. The DNA for the CDR3 is TGTGCCAGCAGTTCCATCGGGACAGGGCGTGAAAAACTGTTTTTT.

This clonotype has more than one count but fewer than ten. The V gene is TRBV3-1, the J gene TRBJ2-5; 8 positions agree with TRBD1. Losses at the gene ends were 3 bases for V and 5 bases for J; bases not matched to a gene: 11. CDR3 length: 16 residues. Germline-derived CDR1 and CDR2 are LGHDT and YNNKEL (reference sequence). The CDR3 here is CASSHIDRGLSETQYF. In DNA, the CDR3 is TGTGCCAGCAGCCACATAGACAGGGGATTATCGGAGACCCAGTACTTC.

The chain uses TRBV12-3 or TRBV12-4 and TRBJ2-1, with 7 bases fitting TRBD2. Germline trimming cut 4 bases from V and 2 bases from J; bases unmatched to any gene: 8. This CDR3 is built from 16 residues. CDR3 amino acids: CASSSILRGAYNEQFF. The CDR3 nucleotides read TGTGCCAGCAGTTCTATTTTACGGGGGGCCTACAATGAGCAGTTCTTC.

This clonotype was seen more than once but under ten times. The genes are TRBV6-6 and TRBJ2-2, with TRBD1 matching 8 bases. Germline CDR1 and CDR2: MNHNY and SVGAGI (reference sequence). V was pared by 2 bases and J by 6 bases, with 8 bases of the junction left unmatched. CDR3 length: 16 residues. This CDR3 reads CASSYPPDRGSGELFF. CDR3 nucleotide sequence: TGTGCCAGCAGTTACCCTCCTGACAGGGGATCCGGGGAGCTGTTTTTT.